The 18 T cell receptor beta chains presented below share a single source sample, sequenced in a study of cytomegalovirus exposure and HLA in healthy donors. TCRdb's table, derived via immunoSEQ multiplex PCR, lists solely in-frame clones and lacks some. Here the sample spans roughly 300,000 clones, roughly 88% being singletons. The sequenced material came from PBMCs. Source of these receptors: a woman under 30 in good health and CMV-seronegative.

V and J are TRBV6-1 and TRBJ2-4; 7 bases align to TRBD1. V shed 2 bases, J shed 0 bases, and the junction held 16 bases outside the gene matches. Germline-derived CDR1 and CDR2 are MNHNS and SASEGT. The CDR3 covers 20 residues. CDR3 amino acids: CASSETSDRTRGLAKNIQYF. In DNA, the CDR3 is TGTGCCAGCAGTGAAACGTCGGACAGGACCCGCGGGTTAGCCAAAAACATTCAGTACTTC.

This chain links TRBV5-4 with TRBJ2-1; 8 bases are shared with TRBD2. The J segment lost 1 base and the V segment lost 2 bases, leaving 2 bases of the junction unmatched. CDR3 length: 15 amino acids. Germline V gene lookup returns CDR1 SGHNT and CDR2 YYREEE (reference sequence). This CDR3 reads CASSFGTSSYNEQFF. CDR3 sequence (DNA): TGTGCCAGCAGCTTCGGGACTAGTTCCTACAATGAGCAGTTCTTC.

This chain connects TRBV12-5 to TRBJ2-7; D not resolved. V dropped 7 bases and J dropped 2 bases, with 12 bases sitting between them. The CDR3 runs to 13 residues. Germline loops: CDR1 LGHNT, CDR2 FRNRAP. Written as DNA, the CDR3 is TGTGCTAGTGCCCCTGTGGAGACCTACGAGCAGTACTTC. Protein: CASAPVETYEQYF.

As concerns this clone: Additional DNA sequences in this sample encode the identical CDR3. The rearrangement links TRBV6-5 to TRBJ2-7; 9 positions match TRBD2. The CDR3 consists of 15 residues. Looked up from germline, CDR1 is MNHEY and CDR2 is SVGAGI. Unmatched junction bases numbered 2, after V lost 0 bases and J lost 2 bases. Written as DNA, the CDR3 is TGTGCCAGCAGTTACTCGATAGCGGGAGCCTACGAGCAGTACTTC. This encodes CASSYSIAGAYEQYF.

The CDR3 is CASSEPLEVSGSGGEQETQYF. The CDR3 coding sequence is TGTGCCAGCAGTGAACCCCTGGAGGTCAGCGGATCGGGAGGGGAGCAAGAGACCCAGTACTTC. The chain couples TRBV2 to TRBJ2-5, with TRBD2 matching over 8 bases. This CDR3 is 21 amino acids long. Unmatched junction bases numbered 22, after V lost 2 bases and J lost 2 bases. CDR1 is SNHLY, CDR2 FYNNEI, per germline.

The chain couples TRBV14 to TRBJ2-7; a possible D gene is TRBD1 (6 bases). CDR1 and CDR2 (germline): SGHDN, FVKESK. The CDR3 loop spans 15 amino acids. Trimming took off 1 base at V and 6 bases at J, with 16 bases between the two ends. The CDR3 here is CASSQVTGITGEQYF. The DNA of the CDR3 is TGTGCCAGCAGCCAAGTTACAGGGATCACGGGCGAGCAGTACTTC. The whole variable domain, remainder taken from reference TRBV14 and TRBJ2-7, is EAGVTQFPSHSVIEKGQTVTLRCDPISGHDNLYWYRRVMGKEIKFLLHFVKESKQDESGMPNNRFLAERTGGTYSTLKVQPAELEDSGVYFCASSQVTGITGEQYFGPGTRLTVT.

The chain is built from TRBV9 and TRBJ1-2; 8 positions match TRBD1. The germline gives CDR1 SGDLS, CDR2 YYNGEE. Trimming removed 3 bases from V and 3 bases from J; junction bases left unmatched: 7. The CDR3 sequence is 15 residues long. The CDR3 is CASSGLQGDDYGYTF. The CDR3 nucleotides read TGTGCCAGCAGCGGATTACAGGGGGACGACTATGGCTACACCTTC.

Note on this clone: Other DNA sequences of this sample code for an identical CDR3. The chain recombines TRBV7-9 with TRBJ2-5; D gene uncertain. V was pared by 5 bases and J by 2 bases, with 12 bases between. The germline V gene encodes CDR1 SEHNR and CDR2 FQNEAQ (reference sequence). The CDR3 consists of 14 residues. DNA of the CDR3: TGTGCCAGCAGCCTCACTGAGATACAAGAGACCCAGTACTTC. Amino acid sequence: CASSLTEIQETQYF.

The chain combines TRBV9 with TRBJ2-1, with D possibly being TRBD2 (5 bases). Between the trimmed V and J ends, which lost 3 bases and 10 bases, there was a span of 11 bases. This CDR3 spans 12 amino acids. CDR1 and CDR2 from the germline V gene are SGDLS and YYNGEE. In DNA form, the CDR3 reads TGTGCCAGCAGCGCCGACTACTCGGAGCAGTTCTTC. Translation gives CASSADYSEQFF.

The gene calls are TRBV4-1 and TRBJ2-1; the D gene is possibly TRBD2 (6 bases). The length of the CDR3 is 15 residues. The germline CDR1 and CDR2 sequences are MGHRA and YSYEKL. Deletions cut 0 bases from V and 4 bases from J, with 10 bases between. The CDR3 spells CASSQETRSYNEQFF. The DNA of the CDR3 is TGCGCCAGCAGCCAAGAGACTAGGAGTTACAATGAGCAGTTCTTC.

V and J are TRBV7-9 and TRBJ1-1, with 9 positions matching TRBD1. The CDR3 totals 14 residues. Losses at the gene ends were 5 bases for V and 3 bases for J; bases not matched to a gene: 4. Germline V gene lookup returns CDR1 SEHNR and CDR2 FQNEAQ (reference sequence). The chain's CDR3 is CASSPGTGHTEAFF. Written as DNA, the CDR3 is TGTGCCAGCAGCCCAGGGACAGGGCACACTGAAGCTTTCTTT. The whole variable domain, filled in from reference TRBV7-9 and TRBJ1-1, reads DTGVSQNPRHKITKRGQNVTFRCDPISEHNRLYWYRQTLGQGPEFLTYFQNEAQLEKSRLLSDRFSAERPKGSFSTLEIQRTEQGDSAMYLCASSPGTGHTEAFFGQGTRLTVV.

The CDR3 DNA reads as TGTGCCACCGGACAGAAAAGCACAGATACGCAGTATTTT. The encoded protein is CATGQKSTDTQYF. The rearrangement uses TRBV9 and TRBJ2-3; D perhaps matches TRBD1 (6 bases). CDR1 is SGDLS and CDR2 is YYNGEE in the germline V gene. V lost 9 bases and J lost 0, with 11 bases in between. CDR3 length: 13 residues.

The chain has TRBV28 and TRBJ2-1; 12 bases agree with TRBD2. Trimming cost V 4 bases and J 4 bases; bases outside gene matches: 17. The CDR3 is 20 residues long. CDR1 MDHEN and CDR2 SYDVKM come from the germline V gene. The CDR3 coding sequence is TGTGCCAGCAGTTCACCAGCCGCTAGCGGGAGGGCGAGGGTATACAATGAGCAGTTCTTC. It translates to CASSSPAASGRARVYNEQFF.

The rearrangement uses TRBV28 and TRBJ2-7, with 10 bases aligning to TRBD1. Trimming at V came to 5 bases and at J to 5 bases, leaving 6 bases not matched to a gene. This CDR3 is built from 14 residues. Germline assignment: CDR1 MDHEN and CDR2 SYDVKM. The CDR3 is CASSLRDRGHEQYF. Written as DNA, the CDR3 is TGTGCCAGCAGTCTCCGGGACAGGGGTCACGAGCAGTACTTC. Full variable domain (missing parts from reference TRBV28 and TRBJ2-7): DVKVTQSSRYLVKRTGEKVFLECVQDMDHENMFWYRQDPGLGLRLIYFSYDVKMKEKGDIPEGYSVSREKKERFSLILESASTNQTSMYLCASSLRDRGHEQYFGPGTRLTVT.

This rearrangement joins TRBV9 to TRBJ2-7, with 7 nucleotides matching TRBD1. Trimming cost V 0 bases and J 3 bases; bases outside gene matches: 12. Per germline, CDR1 SGDLS and CDR2 YYNGEE. The CDR3 is 17 residues long. CDR3 bases: TGTGCCAGCAGCGTAGCCCCTACACAGGGGACGGGCTACGAGCAGTACTTC. This encodes CASSVAPTQGTGYEQYF.

This clone was counted a single time. This chain uses TRBV2 with TRBJ2-5; no reliable D call. V shed 0 bases and J shed 4 bases, with 6 bases lying between them. Germline-derived CDR1 and CDR2 are SNHLY and FYNNEI. The CDR3 has 13 amino acids. The CDR3 is CASSEASGETQYF. Written as DNA, the CDR3 is TGTGCCAGCAGTGAAGCGTCAGGAGAGACCCAGTACTTC.

This clone was seen only once. The rearrangement uses TRBV6-5 and TRBJ1-2, with D uncertain. The CDR3 runs to 14 residues. Trimming cost V 5 bases and J 5 bases, with 15 bases left between them. Germline lookup yields CDR1 MNHEY and CDR2 SVGAGI. DNA for the CDR3: TGTGCCAGCAGTCCCCGAGAGAGACATTATGGCTACACCTTC. It translates to CASSPRERHYGYTF.

V gene TRBV2 combines with J gene TRBJ2-7; no firm D call. The CDR3 loop spans 12 amino acids. Between the trimmed V and J ends, which lost 6 bases and 3 bases, there was a span of 9 bases. Germline V CDR1 and CDR2: SNHLY, FYNNEI. The CDR3 loop is CASRENLYEQYF. The CDR3 coding sequence is TGTGCCAGCAGAGAAAATCTCTACGAGCAGTACTTC.